This T cell receptor (beta chain) was sequenced during a study of T cells expressing NK-cell markers. Reanalyzing the 5' RACE reads, TCRdb keeps one entry per CDR3 protein, without DNA. The table lists about 460,000 distinct CDR3 sequences, with roughly 1.4% in the top ten. The length of the CDR3 is 16 residues. The germline CDR1 and CDR2 sequences are MGHRA and YSYEKL. The V call is TRBV4-1, the J call TRBJ2-7; checking the TCRdb D call of TRBD2 is not possible without DNA. This sequence originates from a woman aged 50 to 65 in good health. Source material: blood T cells: a sorted CD56 or NKG2C T cell subset, CD4+ or CD8+ T cells, or bulk PBMC T cells (not recorded which). This CDR3 is CASSLRGTESSYEQYF.